The present entry profiles one T cell receptor (beta chain) with its context. The antigen it binds to is not known. This may be a read error, as it is one base from a much larger clone. This specimen's treatment or condition label, per the study, means: in vitro stimulation with specific CMV peptide epitopes to enrich CMV-specific T cells. This sample stems from a study of T cell repertoires in cytomegalovirus infection (dated by TCRdb to the late 2010s). About the full investigation: The peptide stimulations were aimed at well-studied HLA-B-restricted epitopes as well as recently identified HLA-C-restricted CMV epitopes, whose presentation resists viral immunomodulation. Donor HLA type was relevant to the analysis, because carriage of CMV infection together with the matching HLA type was indicated by public TCR beta signatures. What the authors observed across the whole study: Carriers of CMV infection plus the relevant HLA type were discriminated by the cumulative frequency of public TCR beta family members in the study cohort and in an independent roughly 400-donor cohort. The ex vivo response was dominated by HLA-C-restricted CMV-specific TCR beta clonotypes, which also provided the single most frequent clonotype in two of eight donors.

Cut back by 2 bases and 2 bases, the V and J ends lie 5 bases apart. The CDR3 sequence holds 13 residues, the cysteine and phenylalanine included. Only the CDR3 DNA stays, 39 bases, in frame from base 1. Looking up the germline V gene yields CDR1 SGHVS and CDR2 FQNEAQ. The listed sequencing device is Illumina HiSeq 1500. Through fastp at Q25 and MiXCR, TCRdb rebuilt clones from the public reads, retaining in-frame beta chains. Rows with a matching CDR3 protein are joined into one entry that keeps the most common DNA and genes. A total of a few hundred thousand distinct CDR3 sequences appear in this sample, 29% of them only once. 20% of the sample is held by the ten biggest clonotypes.

Rearrangement joined TRBV7-8 to TRBJ2-3, with no reliable assignment of the D segment. This receptor was identified in a human donor in good health (CMV status not recorded). Some clones in this sample may be carry-over from other donors' samples. Sequenced here: cultured PBMCs, sampled from culture after CMV antigen stimulation. The CDR3: CASSLRDTDTQYF. Here is the DNA: TGTGCCAGCAGCTTAAGGGACACAGATACGCAGTATTTT.